The entry below describes one T cell receptor beta chain. As yet, its antigen is unknown. The record originates from a study of response to subunit inactivated influenza vaccine. Study findings and constraints: Authors suggested seasonal influenza vaccinations each recruit few new T cells.

Losses at the gene ends were 4 bases for V and 6 bases for J; bases not matched to a gene: 4. This CDR3 has 14 residues. Germline V gene sequence: CDR1 ENHRY, CDR2 SYGVKD. TCRdb analysed the RT-PCR reads with MiXCR anew, one entry per CDR3 protein. The sample carries around 750,000 distinct CDR3 sequences, around 21% recorded once. The chain couples TRBV10-3 to TRBJ1-5; 9 nucleotides agree with TRBD1. The sequencing used PBMCs from blood, collected roughly 5 days after vaccination. This receptor was taken from a man aged 45-60 years who received an inactivated influenza vaccine. The CDR3 is CAISGTGESQPQHF. CDR3 bases: TGTGCCATCAGTGGGACAGGGGAAAGTCAGCCCCAGCATTTT.